This note documents a single T cell receptor beta chain sequence. Its antigen remains unidentified. V lost 6 bases, J lost 4 bases, and 9 bases lay in between. Looked up from germline, CDR1 is MGHDK and CDR2 is SYGVNS. This CDR3 is built from 12 residues. These data originate in a study of shared clonotypes between healthy human individuals. Turning to the study itself: Donors consisted of a couple of women and a few men between 18 and 49. Each donor's CD8 memory used one plate, CD8 naive two, each CD4 subset three. Broader study findings: A few donors shared about 4.8% of their naive CD4 clonotypes.

Clones were read by immunoSEQ multiplex PCR, and TCRdb kept only the in-frame ones, dropping some. This table has approximately 590,000 clones, 95% to 96% appearing once. Naive CD8 cells, CD45RO-negative and positively selected for CCR7, excluded terminally differentiated effector memory CD45RA+ cells. Sequencing was performed on naive CD8+ T cells sorted from blood. The V call is TRBV25-1, the J call TRBJ1-1; D not resolved. The sequence came from a woman aged 25-40 years in good health. In DNA, the CDR3 is TGTGCCAGCAGCCACACTGGCACTGAAGCTTTCTTT. Its translation: CASSHTGTEAFF.